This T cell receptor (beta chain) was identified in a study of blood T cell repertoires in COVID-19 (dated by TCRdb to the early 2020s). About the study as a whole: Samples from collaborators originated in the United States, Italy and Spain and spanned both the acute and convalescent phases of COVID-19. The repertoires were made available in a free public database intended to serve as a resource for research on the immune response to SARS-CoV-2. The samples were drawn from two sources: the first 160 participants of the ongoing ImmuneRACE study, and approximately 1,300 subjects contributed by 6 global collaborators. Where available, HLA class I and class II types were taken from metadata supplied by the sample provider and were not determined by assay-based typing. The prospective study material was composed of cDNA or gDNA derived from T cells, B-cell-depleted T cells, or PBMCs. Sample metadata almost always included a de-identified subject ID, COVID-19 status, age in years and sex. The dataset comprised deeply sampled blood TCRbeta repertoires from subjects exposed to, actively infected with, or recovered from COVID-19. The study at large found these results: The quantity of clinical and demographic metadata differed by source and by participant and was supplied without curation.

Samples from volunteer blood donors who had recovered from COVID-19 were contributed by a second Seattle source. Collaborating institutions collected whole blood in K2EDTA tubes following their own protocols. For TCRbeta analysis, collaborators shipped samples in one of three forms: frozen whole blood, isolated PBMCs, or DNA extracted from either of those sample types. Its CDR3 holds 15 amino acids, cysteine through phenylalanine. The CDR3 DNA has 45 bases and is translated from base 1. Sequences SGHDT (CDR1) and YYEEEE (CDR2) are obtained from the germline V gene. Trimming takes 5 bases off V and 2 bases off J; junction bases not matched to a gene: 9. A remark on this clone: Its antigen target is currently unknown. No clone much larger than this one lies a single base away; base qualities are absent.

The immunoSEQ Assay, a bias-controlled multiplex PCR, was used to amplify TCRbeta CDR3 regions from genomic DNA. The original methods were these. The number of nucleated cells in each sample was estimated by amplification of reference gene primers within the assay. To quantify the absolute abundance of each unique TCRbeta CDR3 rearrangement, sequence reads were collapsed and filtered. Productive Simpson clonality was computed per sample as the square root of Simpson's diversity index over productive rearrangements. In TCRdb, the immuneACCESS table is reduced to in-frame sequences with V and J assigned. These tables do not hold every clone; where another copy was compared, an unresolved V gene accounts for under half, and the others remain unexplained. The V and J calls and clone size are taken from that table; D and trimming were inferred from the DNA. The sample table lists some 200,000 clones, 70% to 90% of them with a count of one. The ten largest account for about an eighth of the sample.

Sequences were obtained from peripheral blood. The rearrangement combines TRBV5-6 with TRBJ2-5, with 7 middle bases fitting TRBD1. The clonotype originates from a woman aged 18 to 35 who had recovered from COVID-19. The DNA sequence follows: TGTGCCAGCAGACAAGCCGGGACAGCGCAAGAGACCCAGTACTTC. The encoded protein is CASRQAGTAQETQYF.